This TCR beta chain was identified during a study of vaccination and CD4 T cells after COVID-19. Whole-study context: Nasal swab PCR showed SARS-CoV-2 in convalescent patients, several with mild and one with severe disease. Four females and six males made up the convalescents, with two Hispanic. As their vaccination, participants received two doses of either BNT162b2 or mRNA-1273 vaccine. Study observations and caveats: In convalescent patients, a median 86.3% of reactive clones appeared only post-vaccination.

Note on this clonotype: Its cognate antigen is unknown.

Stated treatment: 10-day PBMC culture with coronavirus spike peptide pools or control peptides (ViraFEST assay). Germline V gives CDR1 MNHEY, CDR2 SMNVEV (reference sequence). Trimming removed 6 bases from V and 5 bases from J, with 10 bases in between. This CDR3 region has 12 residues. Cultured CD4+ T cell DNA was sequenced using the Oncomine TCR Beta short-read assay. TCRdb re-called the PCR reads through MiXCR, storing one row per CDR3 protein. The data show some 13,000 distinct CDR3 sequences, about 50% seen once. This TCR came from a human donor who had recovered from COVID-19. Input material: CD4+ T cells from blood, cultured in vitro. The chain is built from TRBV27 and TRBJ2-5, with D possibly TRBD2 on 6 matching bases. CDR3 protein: CASRRGRETQYF. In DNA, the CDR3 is TGTGCCAGCAGGCGAGGGAGGGAGACCCAGTACTTC.